The 17 T cell receptor beta chains listed next were all sequenced from one sample in a study of T cells in Graves' hyperthyroidism and ophthalmopathy. Amplification of TCR beta CDR3 regions used RNA as the template. During a first-round RT-PCR of the TCR CDR3, the HTBI primer set was used. A single record per CDR3 protein comes from TCRdb applying MiXCR to the multiplex PCR reads. The table includes 500,000 to 600,000 distinct CDR3 sequences, 16% detected once. The specimen was blood. The receptors originated from a woman aged 18-29 years with Graves' hyperthyroidism.

This clonotype occurred many times. The chain uses TRBV7-9 and TRBJ2-1; D is unclear. The CDR3 has 15 residues. The V end lost 1 base, the J end lost 1 base, and 8 bases lay between the germline ends. The germline V gene has CDR1 SEHNR and CDR2 FQNEAQ (reference sequence). The CDR3 DNA reads as TGTGCCAGCAGCTTAGTGGGATTTTCCTACAATGAGCAGTTCTTC. This codes for CASSLVGFSYNEQFF.

This clonotype has at least ten counts. The chain links TRBV28 to TRBJ2-7; perhaps TRBD2 as D (5 bases). The CDR3 has 15 amino acids. Trimming cost V 4 bases and J 2 bases, with 15 bases left between them. Germline-derived CDR1 and CDR2 are MDHEN and SYDVKM. The chain's CDR3 is CASSSQDLPPYEQYF. CDR3 bases: TGTGCCAGCAGTTCCCAGGACTTGCCTCCCTACGAGCAGTACTTC.

This clonotype was counted at least ten times. This chain uses TRBV28 with TRBJ2-3; 12 bases line up with TRBD2. Per germline, CDR1 MDHEN and CDR2 SYDVKM. The junction had 10 bases not matched to a gene; V was cut back by 6 bases and J by 0 bases. This CDR3 contains 18 residues. The CDR3 sequence is CASSPVVGTSGSTDTQYF. The CDR3 DNA sequence: TGTGCCAGCAGCCCCGTCGTCGGGACTAGCGGGAGCACAGATACGCAGTATTTT.

This clonotype was recorded a few times. The chain couples TRBV7-8 to TRBJ1-1; D not resolved. The length of the CDR3 is 13 residues. Trimming stripped 2 bases from V and 8 bases from J, with 12 bases between. CDR1 is SGHVS and CDR2 is FQNEAQ in the germline V gene. CDR3 nucleotides: TGTGCCAGCAGCTTAATCGTTAAGATAGAAGCTTTCTTT. This translates into CASSLIVKIEAFF. Full variable domain (missing parts from reference TRBV7-8 and TRBJ1-1): GAGVSQSPRYKVAKRGQDVALRCDPISGHVSLFWYQQALGQGPEFLTYFQNEAQLDKSGLPSDRFFAERPEGSVSTLKIQRTQQEDSAVYLCASSLIVKIEAFFGQGTRLTVV.

This clonotype was seen at least ten times. J is TRBJ2-1 and V is TRBV3-1; 8 bases agree with TRBD2. V lost 0 bases, J lost 8 bases, and 12 bases stayed unmatched. The CDR3 is 17 amino acids. Germline CDR1 and CDR2: LGHDT and YNNKEL (reference sequence). CDR3 nucleotide sequence: TGTGCCAGCAGCCAAGAGGTTAGCGGGGACCCTAGGGATGAGCAGTTCTTC. It encodes CASSQEVSGDPRDEQFF.

This clonotype was picked up many times. The CDR3 region is CASSLDRDFTDTQYF. The DNA of the CDR3 is TGTGCCAGCAGCTTAGACAGGGACTTCACAGATACGCAGTATTTT. This chain links TRBV7-9 with TRBJ2-3; D is perhaps TRBD1 or TRBD2 (6 bases each). This CDR3 spans 15 amino acids. V was pared by 1 base and J by 2 bases, with 10 bases between. The germline CDR1 and CDR2 sequences are SEHNR and FQNEAQ (reference sequence).

This clonotype was counted ten times or more. The rearrangement joins TRBV3-1 to TRBJ1-1; D might be TRBD1 (6 bases). V was shortened by 5 bases and J by 1 base, with 11 bases between the two germline ends. The CDR3 extends over 14 amino acids. Germline assignment: CDR1 LGHDT and CDR2 YNNKEL (reference sequence). The CDR3, as DNA: TGTGCCAGCAGCAACGGACAGCCGAACACTGAAGCTTTCTTT. Residues: CASSNGQPNTEAFF.

In this sample, this clonotype turned up many times. The V call is TRBV20-1, the J call TRBJ2-7; TRBD2 agrees at 10 bases. Germline V gene sequence: CDR1 DFQATT, CDR2 SNEGSKA (reference sequence). The CDR3 is 14 amino acids. The V segment lost 6 bases and the J segment 0 bases; nucleotides outside the gene matches: 5. CDR3 protein: CSAYSGRSSYEQYF. DNA of the CDR3: TGCAGTGCATATAGCGGGAGGAGCTCCTACGAGCAGTACTTC.

The chain has TRBV14 and TRBJ2-1; 10 nucleotides line up with TRBD2. Germline V lookup: CDR1 SGHDN, CDR2 FVKESK. V shed 2 bases, J shed 8 bases, and the junction held 6 bases outside the gene matches. This CDR3 is built from 15 residues. In DNA form, the CDR3 reads TGTGCCAGCAGCCAATACGGGAGCGGGGGGGATGAGCAGTTCTTC. Its translation is CASSQYGSGGDEQFF. The full variable domain, completed using reference TRBV14 and TRBJ2-1, is EAGVTQFPSHSVIEKGQTVTLRCDPISGHDNLYWYRRVMGKEIKFLLHFVKESKQDESGMPNNRFLAERTGGTYSTLKVQPAELEDSGVYFCASSQYGSGGDEQFFGPGTRLTVL.

This clonotype was counted only a few times. Written as DNA, the CDR3 is TGTGCCAGCGGGGCAGGGCCCACAGATACGCAGTATTTT. This gives the protein CASGAGPTDTQYF. This chain joins TRBV7-3 and TRBJ2-3, with a weak D call TRBD1 (5 bases). The CDR3 is 13 residues long. Germline-derived CDR1 and CDR2 are SGHTA and FQGTGA. The V and J ends lost 8 bases and 2 bases respectively, with 11 bases between them.

This rearrangement joins TRBV7-9 to TRBJ2-4, with 9 bases aligning to TRBD1. The CDR3 has 16 residues. The trim removed 4 bases at V and 3 bases at J, leaving 7 bases unmatched. Germline assignment: CDR1 SEHNR and CDR2 FQNEAQ (reference sequence). The CDR3 coding sequence is TGTGCCAGCAGCTCCACGGGACAGGGCGGCAAAAACATTCAGTACTTC. Translated: CASSSTGQGGKNIQYF.

This clonotype came up a few times. The chain joins TRBV5-1 to TRBJ1-2; D not certain. The CDR3 runs 13 residues. Trimming removed 6 bases at V and 1 base at J, with 10 bases between. Germline V gene sequence: CDR1 SGHRS, CDR2 YFSETQ. The CDR3 DNA is TGCGCCAGCACCGAGGGCGGTAACTATGGCTACACCTTC. Amino acids: CASTEGGNYGYTF.

V usage is TRBV5-1 and J usage is TRBJ1-2, with a possible D match to TRBD1 (6 bases). Germline loops: CDR1 SGHRS, CDR2 YFSETQ. V lost 2 bases and J lost 8, with 13 bases in between. This CDR3 has 13 amino acids. The CDR3 region has the DNA TGCGCCAGCAGCTTTACAGGGTTAGAAGGCTACACCTTC. Encoded protein: CASSFTGLEGYTF.

The rearrangement uses TRBV6-9 and TRBJ2-1, with D unclear. This CDR3 comprises 15 residues. Germline assignment: CDR1 MNHGY and CDR2 SVAAGI. Trimming stripped 3 bases from V and 2 bases from J, with 11 bases between. This CDR3 is CASSYDGRAYNEQFF. The CDR3 DNA reads TGTGCCAGCAGTTACGACGGGCGCGCCTACAATGAGCAGTTCTTC.

The table lists this clonotype with a few counts. The rearrangement joins TRBV20-1 to TRBJ1-6; D is unclear. Trimming cost V 3 bases and J 0 bases, with 9 bases left between them. This CDR3 has 15 amino acids. CDR1 and CDR2 (germline): DFQATT, SNEGSKA (reference sequence). Here the CDR3 DNA reads TGCAGTGCTAGTCGCAGGAGCTCCTATAATTCACCCCTCCACTTT. Translation gives CSASRRSSYNSPLHF.

This chain links TRBV7-2 with TRBJ1-6; weak D call: TRBD1 (6 bases). The CDR3 totals 14 residues. Germline V CDR1 and CDR2: SGHTA, FQGNSA. The V end was cut by 5 bases, the J end by 6 bases, with 11 bases between. This chain's CDR3 is CASSPHRANSPLHF. CDR3 bases: TGTGCCAGCAGCCCCCACAGGGCTAATTCACCCCTCCACTTT.

This clonotype was seen at least ten times. The J gene is TRBJ2-7, the V gene TRBV29-1; 8 bases line up with TRBD1. The CDR3 runs to 13 residues. V was pared by 1 base and J by 5 bases, with 4 bases of the junction left unmatched. Germline V gene data show CDR1 as SQVTM and CDR2 as ANQGSEA. The CDR3 loop is CSVEGQGKDEQYF. Here the CDR3 DNA reads TGCAGCGTTGAAGGACAGGGGAAGGACGAGCAGTACTTC.